This TCR beta chain was captured by sequencing in a study of cytomegalovirus exposure and HLA in healthy donors. For the study at large: Of around 400 genotyped donors, roughly 81% grouped in the Caucasian-associated ancestry cluster. Study-level points and caveats: A later analysis linked a missense variant in DCLRE1C to the trimming of TCR beta V and J genes. Only CMV serostatus was available as immune exposure information. Within an earlier analysis, most TCR beta V segments proved productive either about 87% or about 30% of the time.

This clone occurred a few times. Its antigen is not identified. PCR employed 60 Vbeta and 13 Jbeta primers. Here immunoSEQ multiplex PCR was the method, and the copy in TCRdb shows in-frame clones only, minus some. The data show some 140,000 clones, approximately 74% seen once. V gave up 1 base and J gave up 4 bases, with 6 bases separating them. The germline V gene has CDR1 SGHDT and CDR2 YYEEEE. The CDR3 sequence is 13 residues long. The TCR originated in a man aged 25-40 years in good health and CMV-seronegative. The V call is TRBV5-6, the J call TRBJ2-4; D not resolved. Specimen: PBMCs. CDR3 region: CASSLLLKNIQYF. CDR3 sequence (DNA): TGTGCCAGCAGCTTGCTGTTAAAAAACATTCAGTACTTC.